Sequencing of this T cell receptor (beta chain) was carried out in a study of shared clonotypes between healthy human individuals. A note on this clone: Its target is not known.

Per the study methods: Filtering of immunoSEQ junctional sequences could not match full-length read filtering. Measured with immunoSEQ multiplex PCR; TCRdb has only the in-frame clones, and not every one. Clone size and the V and J calls come from that table; the DNA yielded D and trimming. The sample carries approximately 2,300,000 clones, 92% recorded once. Trimming removed 0 bases at V and 0 bases at J, with 14 bases between. The germline gives CDR1 LGHNT, CDR2 FRNRAP. The CDR3 is 17 amino acids. Study observations and caveats: Despite large depth, sorted-subset datasets appeared incompletely sequenced. Generation probability values for non-shared clonotypes were lower than those for clonotypes shared by all four donors. Researchers sampled only blood; tissue repertoires likely differ.

The sample comprised naive CD4+ T cells from PBMCs. The subset here: CD45RA+ positively selected. The TCR was taken from a man younger than 30 in good health. Some clones in this sample may be carry-over from other donors' samples. This rearrangement joins TRBV12-5 to TRBJ1-2, with unresolved D. The CDR3 spells CASGLVLAGLSNYGYTF. Here the CDR3 DNA reads TGTGCTAGTGGTTTGGTACTGGCAGGTCTTTCTAACTATGGCTACACCTTC.